These 18 T cell receptor beta chains were sequenced from one sample in a study of blood T cell repertoires in COVID-19. TCRdb's table, derived via immunoSEQ multiplex PCR, lists solely in-frame clones and lacks some. This sample carries over 95,000 clones, roughly 76% of them seen once, and the ten largest clones take under 11%. Sequencing input: peripheral blood. The receptor source for this set is a human donor in a cohort sampled during active COVID-19.

This chain joins TRBV7-2 and TRBJ1-3; TRBD1 is a possible D gene (5 bases). The CDR3 is 14 residues long. Trimming removed 8 bases from V and 2 bases from J, with 13 bases in between. Germline CDR1 reads SGHTA; CDR2 reads FQGNSA. The CDR3 spells CASAIGVTGNTIYF. In DNA, the CDR3 is TGTGCCAGCGCAATAGGGGTTACTGGAAACACCATATATTTT. The variable domain in full, with the rest retrieved from reference TRBV7-2 and TRBJ1-3, is GAGVSQSPSNKVTEKGKDVELRCDPISGHTALYWYRQSLGQGLEFLIYFQGNSAPDKSGLPSDRFSAERTGGSVSTLTIQRTQQEDSAVYLCASAIGVTGNTIYFGEGSWLTVV.

The chain employs TRBV3-1 (or the pseudogene TRBV3-2) and TRBJ2-7, with D maybe TRBD1 (6 bases). V was clipped by 11 bases and J by 3 bases, with 26 bases between them. CDR1 LGHDT and CDR2 YNNKEL come from the germline V gene (reference sequence). This CDR3 is built from 16 residues. CDR3 residues: CAPAGDTKKADYEQYF. CDR3 DNA: TGTGCCCCCGCAGGGGACACAAAAAAGGCGGACTACGAGCAGTACTTC.

This chain connects TRBV6-6 to TRBJ2-5; D is undetermined. Germline-derived CDR1 and CDR2 are MNHNY and SVGAGI (reference sequence). Trimming shortened V by 4 bases and J by 9 bases, and 12 bases separated the two germline ends. This CDR3 has 12 amino acids. As DNA, the CDR3 is TGTGCCAGCAGTTCCTCTCTAGTCGCCCAGTACTTC. Translating gives CASSSSLVAQYF.

The chain uses TRBV24-1 and TRBJ1-4; 8 bases map to TRBD1. This CDR3 has 19 amino acids. The germline V gene encodes CDR1 KGHDR and CDR2 SFDVKD. The ends lost 4 bases at V and 0 bases at J; junction bases unmatched: 12. CDR3 region: CATSDVTGDLPPTNEKLFF. The CDR3 coding sequence is TGTGCCACCAGTGACGTGACAGGGGATCTTCCTCCAACTAATGAAAAACTGTTTTTT.

The chain is built from TRBV12-3 or TRBV12-4 and TRBJ2-1; weak D call: TRBD1 (6 bases). The germline V and J ends were trimmed by 6 bases and 6 bases, with 12 bases remaining between them. The CDR3 runs 13 residues. DNA of the CDR3: TGTGCCAGCAGCCCCCCAGGGGTCAATGAGCAGTTCTTC. Translation gives CASSPPGVNEQFF.

This chain connects TRBV7-3 to TRBJ2-7, with D possibly being TRBD2 (5 bases). Between the trimmed V and J ends, which lost 5 bases and 5 bases, there was a span of 19 bases. CDR1 SGHTA and CDR2 FQGTGA come from the germline V gene. The CDR3 length is 15 residues. This CDR3 reads CASSPRGSPGHEQYF. The DNA for the CDR3 is TGTGCCAGCAGCCCACGCGGGTCACCTGGCCACGAGCAGTACTTC. The entire variable domain, with the rest obtained from reference TRBV7-3 and TRBJ2-7, is as follows: GAGVSQTPSNKVTEKGKYVELRCDPISGHTALYWYRQSLGQGPEFLIYFQGTGAADDSGLPNDRFFAVRPEGSVSTLKIQRTERGDSAVYLCASSPRGSPGHEQYFGPGTRLTVT.

The rearrangement joins TRBV29-1 to TRBJ1-2; 9 nucleotides match TRBD1. The germline CDR1 and CDR2 sequences are SQVTM and ANQGSEA. There are 17 residues in the CDR3. V trimming: 0 bases; J trimming: 2 bases; junction bases outside the gene matches: 10. The CDR3 region is CSVEEGGTGYKNYGYTF. Here the CDR3 DNA reads TGCAGCGTTGAAGAGGGCGGGACAGGGTACAAAAACTATGGCTACACCTTC.

V gene TRBV18 combines with J gene TRBJ1-1, with 10 bases lining up with TRBD1. The CDR3 extends over 15 amino acids. Germline lookup yields CDR1 KGHSH and CDR2 LQKENI. Germline trimming cut 4 bases from V and 3 bases from J; bases unmatched to any gene: 5. For the CDR3, the DNA is TGTGCCAGCTCACTTACCGGGACAGGGGACACTGAAGCTTTCTTT. Translated, it gives CASSLTGTGDTEAFF.

The rearrangement uses TRBV24-1 and TRBJ2-7, with TRBD1 matching 8 bases. From germline, CDR1 is KGHDR and CDR2 SFDVKD. CDR3 length equals 19 residues. V trimming: 3 bases; J trimming: 0 bases; junction bases outside the gene matches: 15. In DNA, the CDR3 is TGTGCCACCAGTGATCTAGGGATTTCACAGGGGGTAAGCTCCTACGAGCAGTACTTC. Residues: CATSDLGISQGVSSYEQYF.

The chain carries TRBV4-3 and TRBJ2-3; 10 nucleotides align to TRBD2. There are 15 residues in the CDR3. V trimming: 4 bases; J trimming: 3 bases; junction bases outside the gene matches: 4. CDR1 and CDR2 from the germline V gene are LGHNA and YSLEER. This CDR3 is CASSRKRGGTDTQYF. The CDR3 DNA sequence: TGCGCCAGCAGCCGGAAGCGGGGGGGGACAGATACGCAGTATTTT.

The V gene is TRBV28, the J gene TRBJ2-6; D might be TRBD2 (6 bases). The CDR3 extends over 16 amino acids. The ends were cut back, 6 bases at V and 0 bases at J, with 12 bases in the middle. Germline assignment: CDR1 MDHEN and CDR2 SYDVKM. CDR3 protein: CASRIQGGSGANVLTF. DNA of the CDR3: TGTGCCAGCAGGATCCAGGGAGGCTCTGGGGCCAACGTCCTGACTTTC.

This chain uses TRBV30 with TRBJ2-6; D not resolved. The length of the CDR3 is 14 residues. Germline V gives CDR1 GTSNPN, CDR2 SVGIG (reference sequence). Between the trimmed V and J ends, which lost 5 bases and 1 base, there was a span of 9 bases. The CDR3 here is CAWGRHSGANVLTF. In nucleotides, the CDR3 is TGTGCCTGGGGGCGACATTCTGGGGCCAACGTCCTGACTTTC.

This sequence joins TRBV19 and TRBJ2-6; a possible D gene is TRBD1 (6 bases). Germline V gene sequence: CDR1 LNHDA, CDR2 SQIVND (reference sequence). V was shortened by 6 bases and J by 0 bases, with 9 bases between the two germline ends. The CDR3 has 15 amino acids. The CDR3 coding sequence is TGTGCCAGTAGAACAGGGCCCTCTGGGGCCAACGTCCTGACTTTC. This gives the protein CASRTGPSGANVLTF.

The V gene is TRBV28, the J gene TRBJ1-2; weak D call: TRBD1 (6 bases). Trimming cost V 5 bases and J 7 bases, with 20 bases left between them. CDR3 length: 15 residues. In germline, CDR1 is MDHEN, CDR2 SYDVKM. This CDR3 reads CASSPSAGARTGYTF. The CDR3 bases are TGTGCCAGCAGTCCCTCCGCGGGGGCGAGAACTGGCTACACCTTC.

This chain connects TRBV6-6 to TRBJ2-6, with D unclear. Per germline, CDR1 MNHNY and CDR2 SVGAGI (reference sequence). The V and J ends lost 6 bases and 0 bases respectively, with 12 bases between them. CDR3 size: 16 residues. CDR3 bases: TGTGCCAGCAGCCAACGCGATTTCTCTGGGGCCAACGTCCTGACTTTC. This sequence encodes CASSQRDFSGANVLTF.

V usage is TRBV7-3 and J usage is TRBJ2-7, with 12 bases that match TRBD2. Trimming cost V 0 bases and J 4 bases; bases outside gene matches: 4. Germline V lookup: CDR1 SGHTA, CDR2 FQGTGA. The CDR3 consists of 16 residues. The CDR3 bases are TGTGCCAGCAGCTTAACCGCGACTAGCGGGGGTTACGAGCAGTACTTC. It yields the protein CASSLTATSGGYEQYF.

The rearrangement joins TRBV5-1 to TRBJ1-4, with D perhaps TRBD1 (6 bases). The ends were cut back, 4 bases at V and 0 bases at J, with 7 bases in the middle. CDR3 length equals 14 residues. Germline V gives CDR1 SGHRS, CDR2 YFSETQ. CDR3 nucleotide sequence: TGCGCCAGCAGCGGGACATCAACTAATGAAAAACTGTTTTTT. This codes for CASSGTSTNEKLFF.

The CDR3 spells CASSSGRGHTGELFF. The DNA for the CDR3 is TGTGCCAGCAGCTCGGGCAGGGGTCACACCGGGGAGCTGTTTTTT. The genes are TRBV13 and TRBJ2-2; a weak D match, TRBD1 (6 bases). CDR1 and CDR2 from the germline V gene are PRHDT and FYEKMQ (reference sequence). The CDR3 is 15 residues long. Trimming took 4 bases from V and 3 from J, leaving 12 bases between them.